Below are 18 T cell receptor beta chains sequenced from a single sample in a study of blood T cell repertoires in COVID-19 (dated by TCRdb to 2019 to 2021). Libraries were constructed by the immunoSEQ multiplex PCR assay. The table was pulled from immuneACCESS by TCRdb, which kept in-frame rearrangements only. Such tables lose some clones; where checked, under half of the loss comes from unresolved V genes, and the rest has no known cause. Across this sample there are some 240,000 clones, with roughly 88% seen only once. The leading ten clones occupy around 9.6% of the sample. The source material was peripheral blood. Receptors were obtained from a woman in her 70s with COVID-19, enrolled during active disease.

The chain links TRBV7-6 to TRBJ1-6; D uncertain. The CDR3 runs 13 residues. In germline, CDR1 is SGHVS, CDR2 FNYEAQ. With 6 bases removed from V and 7 bases from J, the gap between germline ends came to 10 bases. The CDR3 is CASSRGGNSPLHF. DNA for the CDR3: TGTGCCAGCAGTCGGGGAGGAAATTCACCCCTCCACTTT.

J is TRBJ2-1 and V is TRBV7-9, with 9 bases fitting TRBD2. V dropped 5 bases and J dropped 4; count of bases not matched to a gene: 12. CDR3 size: 17 residues. CDR1 SEHNR and CDR2 FQNEAQ come from the germline V gene (reference sequence). As DNA, the CDR3 is TGTGCCAGCAGCGATACTAGCGGGCCGACCCTTTACAATGAGCAGTTCTTC. Translated, it gives CASSDTSGPTLYNEQFF.

The chain recombines TRBV19 with TRBJ1-1; no firm D call. The V gene lost 7 bases and the J gene lost 3 bases, with 15 bases spanning the gap. Germline loops: CDR1 LNHDA, CDR2 SQIVND (reference sequence). The CDR3 is 14 amino acids. Here the CDR3 reads CASTISGEDTEAFF. The CDR3 nucleotides read TGTGCCAGTACCATCAGTGGGGAGGACACTGAAGCTTTCTTT.

This clone has a single count. The chain employs TRBV4-1 and TRBJ2-1; 8 bases match TRBD2. Germline CDR1 and CDR2: MGHRA and YSYEKL. This CDR3 is built from 18 residues. J gave up 0 bases and V 0 bases, and 7 bases lay outside the gene matches. The CDR3 DNA sequence: TGCGCCAGCAGCCAAGATCCGGGGAGCGGGAGCTCCTACAATGAGCAGTTCTTC. Translation: CASSQDPGSGSSYNEQFF.

The V and J genes are TRBV3-1 (or the pseudogene TRBV3-2) and TRBJ2-1; TRBD1 matches 12 bases. The germline V gene has CDR1 LGHDT and CDR2 YNNKEL (reference sequence). Losses at the gene ends were 0 bases for V and 6 bases for J; bases not matched to a gene: 3. This CDR3 contains 16 residues. The CDR3, as DNA: TGTGCCAGCAGCCAAGATTGGGACAGGGGGCTCAATGAGCAGTTCTTC. It yields the protein CASSQDWDRGLNEQFF.

This clone was seen only a few times. V usage is TRBV7-8 and J usage is TRBJ2-2; a weak D match, TRBD1 (6 bases). The V end was cut by 5 bases, the J end by 1 base, with 11 bases between. This CDR3 comprises 15 residues. CDR1 is SGHVS and CDR2 is FQNEAQ in the germline V gene. CDR3 protein: CASSRVGGNTGELFF. The CDR3, as DNA: TGTGCCAGCAGCCGAGTAGGGGGGAACACCGGGGAGCTGTTTTTT.

The chain carries TRBV30 and TRBJ2-1; maybe TRBD1 (6 bases). Germline V gene lookup returns CDR1 GTSNPN and CDR2 SVGIG (reference sequence). There are 15 residues in the CDR3. Trimming removed 5 bases from V and 2 bases from J, with 16 bases in between. The CDR3 here is CAWGTGSGTYNEQFF. The CDR3 bases are TGTGCCTGGGGTACAGGGTCAGGGACCTACAATGAGCAGTTCTTC. Based on the CDR3 plus reference TRBV30 and TRBJ2-1, the full variable domain is SQTIHQWPATLVQPVGSPLSLECTVEGTSNPNLYWYRQAAGRGLQLLFYSVGIGQISSEVPQNLSASRPQDRQFILSSKKLLLSDSGFYLCAWGTGSGTYNEQFFGPGTRLTVL.

This chain links TRBV2 with TRBJ1-1; weak D call: TRBD1 (5 bases). V was shortened by 8 bases and J by 5 bases, with 9 bases between the two germline ends. This CDR3 is built from 11 residues. Germline CDR1 and CDR2: SNHLY and FYNNEI. DNA of the CDR3: TGTGCCAGCGGCAGGGTTACTGAAGCTTTCTTT. Encoded protein: CASGRVTEAFF.

The CDR3 coding sequence is TGTGCCAGCAGTCCTACGACAGGAGATCAGCCCCAGCATTTT. It encodes CASSPTTGDQPQHF. This chain joins TRBV6-5 and TRBJ1-5, with D possibly matching TRBD1 (6 bases). Looked up from germline, CDR1 is MNHEY and CDR2 is SVGAGI. The CDR3 contains 14 residues. Trimming took off 5 bases at V and 5 bases at J, with 13 bases between the two ends.

The gene calls are TRBV5-4 and TRBJ1-6; D may be TRBD1 (6 bases). Germline values: CDR1 SGHNT, CDR2 YYREEE (reference sequence). The V and J ends lost 3 bases and 6 bases respectively, with 10 bases between them. This CDR3 has 14 amino acids. The CDR3 is CASSSDRSNSPLHF. DNA for the CDR3: TGTGCCAGCAGCTCTGACAGGAGTAATTCACCCCTCCACTTT.

Concerning this clone: A much larger clonotype is one base distant, so this may be a read error. Within the sample, other DNA sequences also encode this same CDR3. V usage is TRBV7-3 and J usage is TRBJ2-7; 10 bases are a match to TRBD1. Trimming cost V 5 bases and J 4 bases; bases outside gene matches: 2. Per germline, CDR1 SGHTA and CDR2 FQGTGA. This CDR3 contains 13 residues. The CDR3 DNA follows: TGTGCCAGCAGCCCGGGACAGGGGTACGAGCAGTACTTC. It codes for CASSPGQGYEQYF.

The chain recombines TRBV7-2 with TRBJ1-5; D remains ambiguous. CDR3 size: 17 residues. Germline V CDR1 and CDR2: SGHTA, FQGNSA. Deletions cut 0 bases from V and 0 bases from J, with 12 bases between. CDR3 nucleotide sequence: TGTGCCAGCAGCTTAGCCCGCGGGGTTTCTAGCAATCAGCCCCAGCATTTT. It is translated as CASSLARGVSSNQPQHF.

The V gene is TRBV6-5, the J gene TRBJ2-7, with D hard to call. The V and J ends lost 0 bases and 2 bases respectively, with 11 bases between them. Germline assignment: CDR1 MNHEY and CDR2 SVGAGI. The CDR3 spans 15 residues. The CDR3 DNA is TGTGCCAGCAGTTACTCGTACACGGGTACCTACGAGCAGTACTTC. Protein product: CASSYSYTGTYEQYF.

V is TRBV6-5 and J is TRBJ1-1; 12 positions match TRBD1. Germline values: CDR1 MNHEY, CDR2 SVGAGI. The V segment lost 4 bases and the J segment 5 bases; nucleotides outside the gene matches: 5. The CDR3 is made up of 15 amino acids. The CDR3 nucleotides read TGTGCCAGCAGTTCCCGGGACAGGGGGCATACTGAAGCTTTCTTT. Residues: CASSSRDRGHTEAFF.

Concerning this clone: An end of the junction does not agree with germline; a read error may underlie this. The chain joins TRBV3-1 (or the pseudogene TRBV3-2) to TRBJ2-7, with TRBD1 matching over 7 bases. Per the germline V gene, CDR1 is LGHDT and CDR2 is YNNKEL (reference sequence). The CDR3 runs 12 residues. CDR3 in amino acids: CASSQGQGLIFF. CDR3 sequence (DNA): TGTGCCAGCAGCCAAGGACAGGGATTGATCTTCTTC.

This chain joins TRBV7-3 and TRBJ2-7; 11 nucleotides match TRBD1. J was trimmed by 8 bases and V by 2 bases; bases with no gene match: 2. CDR3 length: 13 residues. CDR1 is SGHTA, CDR2 FQGTGA, per germline. The CDR3 bases are TGTGCCAGCAGCTTAGAGGACAGGGGGCAGCAGTACTTC. Protein sequence: CASSLEDRGQQYF.

The rearrangement joins TRBV27 to TRBJ1-1; D is uncertain. CDR3 length: 14 residues. Germline V CDR1 and CDR2: MNHEY, SMNVEV (reference sequence). The V end was cut by 4 bases, the J end by 2 bases, with 11 bases between. The CDR3 DNA sequence: TGTGCCAGCAGTTACAGAAACGGAAACACTGAAGCTTTCTTT. Translating gives CASSYRNGNTEAFF.

The count of this clone is one. The rearrangement joins TRBV2 to TRBJ2-2, with 7 bases aligning to TRBD1. The V and J ends lost 4 bases and 3 bases, in that order; junction bases with no gene match: 5. There are 15 residues in the CDR3. CDR1 and CDR2 (germline): SNHLY, FYNNEI. DNA of the CDR3: TGTGCCAGCAGTGGACAGGGTTTTGACACCGGGGAGCTGTTTTTT. Amino acids: CASSGQGFDTGELFF.